Below, 24 T cell receptor beta chains from the same sample are listed, as sequenced in a study of cytomegalovirus exposure and HLA in healthy donors. PCR involved 60 Vbeta and 13 Jbeta primers. Sequenced by immunoSEQ multiplex PCR; TCRdb stores in-frame clones only, minus some. The table includes approximately 150,000 clones, approximately 79% detected once. The specimen was PBMCs. Receptor source: a young woman in good health and CMV-seronegative.

The genes are TRBV13 and TRBJ2-4, with D possibly TRBD2 on 6 matching bases. This CDR3 has 16 residues. V was clipped by 3 bases and J by 6 bases, with 18 bases between them. CDR1 and CDR2 (germline): PRHDT, FYEKMQ (reference sequence). CDR3 loop: CASSFSPSGDINIQYF. The CDR3 nucleotides are TGTGCCAGCAGCTTTAGTCCATCGGGGGATATAAACATTCAGTACTTC.

This sequence joins TRBV5-1 and TRBJ1-1, with D possibly matching TRBD1 (6 bases). This CDR3 contains 15 residues. V was pared by 0 bases and J by 3 bases, with 12 bases between. The germline V gene encodes CDR1 SGHRS and CDR2 YFSETQ. The CDR3 DNA is TGCGCCAGCAGCTTGGTAGTCAGGGGAGACACTGAAGCTTTCTTT. Translated: CASSLVVRGDTEAFF.

This chain joins TRBV21-1 and TRBJ1-5. TRBV21-1 is listed as a pseudogene. CDR3 size: 15 residues. As DNA, the CDR3 is TGTGCCAGCAGCAAAGCTATACTTAGCAATCAGCCCCAGCATTTT. Amino acid sequence: CASSKAILSNQPQHF.

The chain employs TRBV5-1 and TRBJ2-7; 8 nucleotides line up with TRBD1. V lost 3 bases to trimming and J lost 0 bases; unmatched junction nucleotides: 2. This CDR3 has 14 residues. The V gene's germline CDR1 is SGHRS and CDR2 YFSETQ. The CDR3 protein is CASSSGGGSYEQYF. CDR3 sequence (DNA): TGCGCCAGCAGCTCAGGGGGCGGCTCCTACGAGCAGTACTTC.

V gene TRBV10-1 combines with J gene TRBJ2-1; 9 bases fit TRBD2. Germline CDR1 reads WNHNN; CDR2 reads SYGVQD (reference sequence). The ends lost 3 bases at V and 6 bases at J; junction bases unmatched: 12. This CDR3 comprises 17 residues. The CDR3 sequence: CASSEPLGSGRPNEQFF. The DNA of the CDR3 is TGCGCCAGCAGTGAACCCCTGGGTAGCGGGAGACCCAATGAGCAGTTCTTC.

V is TRBV30 and J is TRBJ1-6, with TRBD1 as a possible D gene (6 bases). This CDR3 has 16 residues. Germline CDR1 reads GTSNPN; CDR2 reads SVGIG (reference sequence). The germline V and J ends were trimmed by 3 bases and 8 bases, with 20 bases remaining between them. CDR3 amino acids: CAWSFSTGSGDSPLHF. The CDR3 nucleotides read TGTGCCTGGAGCTTTTCTACAGGGAGCGGGGATTCACCCCTCCACTTT.

The J gene is TRBJ1-2, the V gene TRBV4-2; a possible D gene is TRBD1 (5 bases). The CDR3 length is 16 residues. From germline, CDR1 is LGHNA and CDR2 YNFKEQ. The ends were cut back, 1 base at V and 3 bases at J, with 15 bases in the middle. The CDR3, as DNA: TGTGCCAGCAGCCAAGGCACTGTTGGGGCCGACTATGGCTACACCTTC. This encodes CASSQGTVGADYGYTF.

The chain employs TRBV5-1 and TRBJ2-1; 8 bases are a match to TRBD2. Germline CDR1 reads SGHRS; CDR2 reads YFSETQ. The V gene end was trimmed by 4 bases and the J gene end by 8 bases; junction bases not matched to a gene: 8. CDR3 length: 14 residues. This CDR3 is CASSVRGVWDEQFF. In DNA, the CDR3 is TGCGCCAGCAGCGTGCGGGGGGTCTGGGATGAGCAGTTCTTC.

The rearrangement links TRBV30 to TRBJ2-1, with a tentative D call TRBD2 (6 bases). The CDR3 totals 14 residues. Trimming stripped 0 bases from V and 5 bases from J, with 11 bases between. In germline, CDR1 is GTSNPN, CDR2 SVGIG (reference sequence). CDR3 loop: CAWSVTRLNNEQFF. The DNA for the CDR3 is TGTGCCTGGAGTGTGACTAGACTCAACAATGAGCAGTTCTTC.

The V gene is TRBV15, the J gene TRBJ2-3; TRBD2 might be the D (6 bases). Germline values: CDR1 LNHNV, CDR2 YYDKDF (reference sequence). There are 15 residues in the CDR3. Trimming pared 6 bases from V and 0 bases from J, leaving 13 bases between. CDR3: CATRRRGMSTDTQYF. The CDR3 bases are TGTGCCACCAGGAGACGGGGGATGAGCACAGATACGCAGTATTTT. The complete variable domain, with remaining parts taken from reference TRBV15 and TRBJ2-3, reads DAMVIQNPRYQVTQFGKPVTLSCSQTLNHNVMYWYQQKSSQAPKLLFHYYDKDFNNEADTPDNFQSRRPNTSFCFLDIRSPGLGDTAMYLCATRRRGMSTDTQYFGPGTRLTVL.

The chain carries TRBV7-8 and TRBJ1-4; D is perhaps TRBD1 (6 bases). Germline V gene sequence: CDR1 SGHVS, CDR2 FQNEAQ. The CDR3 has 17 amino acids. Trimming took 1 base from V and 8 from J, leaving 20 bases between them. The CDR3 spells CASSLDRTAGVWEKLFF. The CDR3 DNA is TGTGCCAGCAGCTTAGATCGGACAGCGGGGGTATGGGAAAAACTGTTTTTT.

This clone was recorded once. V usage is TRBV5-1 and J usage is TRBJ2-4; 13 nucleotides line up with TRBD2. The germline V gene encodes CDR1 SGHRS and CDR2 YFSETQ. Trimming took 2 bases from V and 9 from J; bases not matched to a gene: 11. This CDR3 spans 17 amino acids. The CDR3 protein is CASSLLAGGLRQSIQYF. The CDR3 nucleotides read TGCGCCAGCAGCTTACTAGCGGGGGGGTTAAGGCAAAGCATTCAGTACTTC.

V gene TRBV27 combines with J gene TRBJ1-2; maybe TRBD1 (5 bases). Germline V gene lookup returns CDR1 MNHEY and CDR2 SMNVEV (reference sequence). CDR3 length equals 14 residues. Trimming cost V 0 bases and J 2 bases, with 7 bases left between them. CDR3 region: CASSLSTGNYGYTF. CDR3 sequence (DNA): TGTGCCAGCAGTTTATCAACAGGAAACTATGGCTACACCTTC.

This clone was detected only a few times. The chain couples TRBV2 to TRBJ2-7, with a possible D match to TRBD2 (5 bases). Trimming pared 6 bases from V and 5 bases from J, leaving 14 bases between. The germline CDR1 and CDR2 sequences are SNHLY and FYNNEI. CDR3 length: 13 amino acids. The chain's CDR3 is CASSLRTLHEQYF. The CDR3 DNA reads TGTGCCAGCAGCTTAAGGACTCTCCACGAGCAGTACTTC.

The chain carries TRBV30 and TRBJ2-1; no definite D call. V lost 5 bases and J 6 bases, leaving 11 bases between the germline ends. This CDR3 contains 12 residues. Germline V gene lookup returns CDR1 GTSNPN and CDR2 SVGIG (reference sequence). The CDR3 protein is CAWADSPNEQFF. The CDR3 bases are TGTGCCTGGGCAGATTCCCCCAATGAGCAGTTCTTC.

The chain links TRBV30 to TRBJ1-5; D gene uncertain. The CDR3 spans 13 residues. Germline V gene data show CDR1 as GTSNPN and CDR2 as SVGIG (reference sequence). Deletions cut 3 bases from V and 3 bases from J, with 9 bases between. The CDR3 DNA sequence: TGTGCCTGGAGCGAGGGCTACAATCAGCCCCAGCATTTT. Protein: CAWSEGYNQPQHF.

This chain uses TRBV5-1 with TRBJ1-1; 9 bases map to TRBD1. From germline, CDR1 is SGHRS and CDR2 YFSETQ. CDR3 length equals 17 residues. J was trimmed by 4 bases and V by 4 bases; bases with no gene match: 14. The CDR3 region has the DNA TGCGCCAGCAGCCTCTTGGCAGGAACAGGGGGCACCACTGAAGCTTTCTTT. Protein sequence: CASSLLAGTGGTTEAFF.

This clone is a singleton in its sample. This chain links TRBV29-1 with TRBJ1-2, with a tentative D call TRBD1 (5 bases). There are 13 residues in the CDR3. The ends were cut back, 7 bases at V and 3 bases at J, with 15 bases in the middle. CDR1 is SQVTM, CDR2 ANQGSEA, per germline. The CDR3 reads CSARGGNYYGYTF. The CDR3 DNA follows: TGCAGCGCCCGGGGGGGAAACTACTATGGCTACACCTTC. The complete variable domain, with remaining parts taken from reference TRBV29-1 and TRBJ1-2, reads SAVISQKPSRDICQRGTSLTIQCQVDSQVTMMFWYRQQPGQSLTLIATANQGSEATYESGFVIDKFPISRPNLTFSTLTVSNMSPEDSSIYLCSARGGNYYGYTFGSGTRLTVV.

This clone showed up just once. This chain connects TRBV29-1 to TRBJ1-4; TRBD1 matches at 8 bases. V lost 6 bases to trimming and J lost 8 bases; unmatched junction nucleotides: 5. The CDR3 has 12 residues. Germline CDR1 and CDR2: SQVTM and ANQGSEA. The CDR3 DNA sequence: TGCAGCGTACTTACAGGGGGAGAAAAACTGTTTTTT. This codes for CSVLTGGEKLFF.

The rearrangement links TRBV7-6 to TRBJ2-4, with TRBD2 identical over 12 bases. The CDR3 runs 19 residues. V lost 2 bases to trimming and J lost 0 bases; unmatched junction nucleotides: 8. Germline V gives CDR1 SGHVS, CDR2 FNYEAQ. The CDR3 loop reads CASSLFSASGGAAKNIQYF. CDR3 sequence (DNA): TGTGCCAGCAGCTTATTTTCGGCTAGCGGGGGGGCAGCCAAAAACATTCAGTACTTC.

This clone was recorded once. The chain couples TRBV4-1 to TRBJ1-2; 7 bases are a match to TRBD1. Per germline, CDR1 MGHRA and CDR2 YSYEKL. CDR3 length equals 16 residues. The V segment lost 5 bases and the J segment 2 bases; nucleotides outside the gene matches: 11. The CDR3 here is CASSASTQGLNYGYTF. The CDR3 region has the DNA TGCGCCAGCAGCGCCTCGACACAGGGGCTAAACTATGGCTACACCTTC.

The chain recombines TRBV9 with TRBJ1-1; 10 bases map to TRBD1. V lost 4 bases and J lost 3; bases outside the gene matches: 3. CDR3 length: 14 residues. Germline CDR1 reads SGDLS; CDR2 reads YYNGEE. The CDR3, as DNA: TGTGCCAGCAGCAAGGACAGGGGGGACACTGAAGCTTTCTTT. This translates into CASSKDRGDTEAFF.

The chain is built from TRBV7-6 and TRBJ1-4; 7 bases fit TRBD1. J was trimmed by 7 bases and V by 4 bases; bases with no gene match: 6. The CDR3 is made up of 14 amino acids. In germline, CDR1 is SGHVS, CDR2 FNYEAQ. The CDR3 reads CASSSTGESEKLFF. In DNA form, the CDR3 reads TGTGCCAGCAGCTCAACAGGGGAAAGTGAAAAACTGTTTTTT.

The chain links TRBV5-6 to TRBJ1-6, with 8 bases fitting TRBD1. J was trimmed by 9 bases and V by 4 bases; bases with no gene match: 6. The CDR3 is 14 residues long. In germline, CDR1 is SGHDT, CDR2 YYEEEE. CDR3 bases: TGTGCCAGCAGCCCGACAGGGGCCGGTTCACCCCTCCACTTT. This codes for CASSPTGAGSPLHF.